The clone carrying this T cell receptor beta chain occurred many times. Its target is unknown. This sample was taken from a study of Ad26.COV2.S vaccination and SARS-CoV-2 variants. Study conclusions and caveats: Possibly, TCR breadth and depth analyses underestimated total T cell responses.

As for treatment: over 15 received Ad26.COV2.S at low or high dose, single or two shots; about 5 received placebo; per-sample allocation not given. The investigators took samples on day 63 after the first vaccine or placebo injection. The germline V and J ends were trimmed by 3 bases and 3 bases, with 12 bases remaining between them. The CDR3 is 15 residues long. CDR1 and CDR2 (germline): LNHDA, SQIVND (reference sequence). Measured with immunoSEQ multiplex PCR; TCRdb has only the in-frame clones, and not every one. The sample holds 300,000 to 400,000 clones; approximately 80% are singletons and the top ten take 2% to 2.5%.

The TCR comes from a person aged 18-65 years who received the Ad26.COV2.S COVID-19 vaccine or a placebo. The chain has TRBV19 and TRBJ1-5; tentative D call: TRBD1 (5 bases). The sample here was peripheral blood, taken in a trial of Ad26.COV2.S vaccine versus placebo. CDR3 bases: TGTGCCAGTAGTATTAGGGGACTCCTCAATCAGCCCCAGCATTTT. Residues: CASSIRGLLNQPQHF.